The clone carrying this TCR beta chain was observed a handful of times. The antigen is undetermined. This sample's TCRbeta library carried unique molecular identifier barcodes. In TCRdb, the PCR reads were re-called with MiXCR into one record per CDR3 protein. In the table there are fewer than 700,000 distinct CDR3 sequences, over 10% of which are singletons. V dropped 0 bases and J dropped 2 bases, with 5 bases sitting between them. The germline gives CDR1 MDHEN, CDR2 SYDVKM. This CDR3 has 15 amino acids. The sample is drawn from a study of T-cell reconstitution after alpha-beta-depleted transplantation in children. Study-level results: Newly produced T cells mostly accounted for T-cell counts and diversity one year post-transplant. Surviving recipient T cells and intrathymic progenitors accounted for some patients' high TCRbeta diversity at day 60.

This receptor was identified in a male patient younger than 18 who had a stem cell transplant for acute myeloid leukemia, so the T cells may come from the graft donor. The sequencing here drew on PBMCs, mostly from graft donor cells, taken 360 days after TCRalphabeta/CD19-depleted stem cell transplant. The chain uses TRBV28 and TRBJ2-6, with unresolved D. The CDR3 spells CASSLWGPGANVLTF. CDR3 bases: TGTGCCAGCAGTTTATGGGGTCCTGGGGCCAACGTCCTGACTTTC.